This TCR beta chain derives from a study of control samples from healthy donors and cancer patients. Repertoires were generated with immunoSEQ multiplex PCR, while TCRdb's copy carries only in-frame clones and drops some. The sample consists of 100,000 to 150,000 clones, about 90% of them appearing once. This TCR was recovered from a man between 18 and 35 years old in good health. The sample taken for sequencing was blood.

CDR3 nucleotide sequence: TGCGCCAGCAGCCAACCGCGGACAGGTACTTCCCACAATGAGCAGTTCTTC. Protein: CASSQPRTGTSHNEQFF. V is TRBV4-1 and J is TRBJ2-1, with TRBD1 identical over 7 bases. This CDR3 is built from 17 residues. CDR1 MGHRA and CDR2 YSYEKL come from the germline V gene. Unmatched junction bases numbered 12, after V lost 2 bases and J lost 5 bases.